The 10 T cell receptor beta chains below come from one sample, sequenced in a study of OX40 agonist ivuxolimab in advanced cancers. Generated by immunoSEQ multiplex PCR, the TCRdb table keeps only in-frame clones and is missing some. The data contain 60,000 or so clones, approximately 86% of them singletons. The sample here was CD4+ or CD8+ T cells sorted from blood, taken in a trial of the OX40 agonist ivuxolimab. These TCRs come from an adult with an advanced solid tumor such as melanoma, head and neck, liver or kidney cancer.

The V call is TRBV6-6, the J call TRBJ1-6; D call uncertain. The CDR3 sequence is 11 residues long. Trimming removed 5 bases from V and 11 bases from J, with 7 bases in between. The germline V gene has CDR1 MNHNY and CDR2 SVGAGI (reference sequence). Here the CDR3 DNA reads TGTGCCAGCAGTACCTCCCCACCCCTCCACTTT. Translation gives CASSTSPPLHF.

About this clone itself: The same CDR3 arises from other DNA sequences in this sample as well. This chain uses TRBV28 with TRBJ1-2; D may be TRBD1 (6 bases). This CDR3 has 14 residues. V lost 5 bases to trimming and J lost 2 bases, with 12 bases between them. Germline-derived CDR1 and CDR2 are MDHEN and SYDVKM. The CDR3 sequence: CASSLGQSNYGYTF. In DNA, the CDR3 is TGTGCCAGCAGTCTAGGACAGTCGAACTATGGCTACACCTTC.

The chain has TRBV11-2 and TRBJ2-1, with 12 bases lining up with TRBD2. CDR1 is SGHAT and CDR2 is FQNNGV in the germline V gene. This CDR3 spans 16 amino acids. V was clipped by 5 bases and J by 9 bases; unmatched bases: 11. In DNA form, the CDR3 reads TGTGCCAGCAGCCCTGGTGTGACTAGCGGGAGCGGTGAGCAGTTCTTC. Its translation is CASSPGVTSGSGEQFF.

The chain's CDR3 is CASSRARAGVPYEQYF. In DNA form, the CDR3 reads TGTGCCAGCAGCCGTGCTCGAGCGGGAGTACCCTACGAGCAGTACTTC. This chain links TRBV5-6 with TRBJ2-7; 8 bases align to TRBD2. J gave up 2 bases and V 4 bases, and 11 bases lay outside the gene matches. The CDR3 spans 16 residues. Germline loops: CDR1 SGHDT, CDR2 YYEEEE.

V is TRBV10-3 and J is TRBJ2-3; no reliable D call. With 7 bases removed from V and 0 bases from J, the gap between germline ends came to 11 bases. CDR3 size: 14 residues. CDR1 ENHRY and CDR2 SYGVKD come from the germline V gene. The CDR3 region has the DNA TGTGCCATCACCGCCAAGGCTAGCACAGATACGCAGTATTTT. Its translation is CAITAKASTDTQYF.

The V and J genes are TRBV27 and TRBJ1-2; TRBD1 might be the D (6 bases). CDR1 is MNHEY, CDR2 SMNVEV, per germline (reference sequence). CDR3 size: 12 residues. Trimming cost V 6 bases and J 8 bases, with 13 bases left between them. The CDR3 spells CASSQDRRGYTF. CDR3 nucleotide sequence: TGTGCCAGCAGCCAAGACAGGCGGGGCTACACCTTC.

The count of this clone is one. The V and J genes are TRBV2 and TRBJ1-1; D perhaps matches TRBD1 (5 bases). Deletions cut 6 bases from V and 5 bases from J, with 10 bases between. The germline V gene encodes CDR1 SNHLY and CDR2 FYNNEI. The CDR3 has 12 residues. The CDR3 coding sequence is TGTGCCAGCAGGGGGCAAGTTACTGAAGCTTTCTTT. Its protein is CASRGQVTEAFF.

The chain joins TRBV7-8 to TRBJ2-5; D is uncertain. The V and J ends lost 1 base and 1 base respectively, with 7 bases between them. CDR3 size: 14 residues. Per germline, CDR1 SGHVS and CDR2 FQNEAQ. The CDR3 sequence is CASSLVDPQETQYF. The CDR3 DNA sequence: TGTGCCAGCAGCTTAGTAGATCCCCAAGAGACCCAGTACTTC.

The gene calls are TRBV6-6 and TRBJ2-3; D uncertain. The CDR3 spans 13 residues. V dropped 2 bases and J dropped 5 bases, with 8 bases sitting between them. The germline V gene has CDR1 MNHNY and CDR2 SVGAGI (reference sequence). The CDR3 sequence: CASSYDREDTQYF. CDR3 nucleotide sequence: TGTGCCAGCAGTTACGATCGAGAAGATACGCAGTATTTT.

The genes are TRBV28 and TRBJ2-7; D call uncertain. V was shortened by 2 bases and J by 5 bases, with 13 bases between the two germline ends. The CDR3 loop spans 14 amino acids. In germline, CDR1 is MDHEN, CDR2 SYDVKM. The CDR3 protein is CASSLMRRGDEQYF. CDR3 nucleotide sequence: TGTGCCAGCAGTTTAATGAGGCGTGGAGACGAGCAGTACTTC.